The present entry profiles one TCR beta chain with its context. The CDR3 spans 15 residues. Trimming took 3 bases from V and 10 from J; bases not matched to a gene: 11. In germline, CDR1 is SGDLS, CDR2 YYNGEE. The data derive from a study of cytomegalovirus exposure and HLA in healthy donors. The PCR used 60 Vbeta and 13 Jbeta primers. Profiled with immunoSEQ multiplex PCR; TCRdb holds only in-frame clones, not every one. Of about 160,000 clones listed, roughly 77% were seen once; the top ten hold 1%. This receptor was obtained from a woman between 45 and 60 years old in good health and CMV-seropositive. The chain couples TRBV9 to TRBJ2-1; 9 bases line up with TRBD2. Sequencing was performed on PBMCs. CDR3 bases: TGTGCCAGCAGCGCCCTTGTAGCGGGAGTGGGCGAGCAGTTCTTC. It translates to CASSALVAGVGEQFF.